What follows are 18 T cell receptor beta chains derived from one specimen sequenced in a study of immune cell composition in non-small cell lung cancer. Profiling relied on immunoSEQ multiplex PCR, and the TCRdb table lists in-frame clones only, not all of them. The repertoire has around 1,600 clones, around 83% of them found once; the top ten carry around 9.8%. The sequenced sample consisted of lung tumor tissue. These receptors were obtained from a human donor with non-small cell lung cancer.

This rearrangement joins TRBV7-2 to TRBJ2-2; possibly TRBD1 for D (6 bases). Germline lookup yields CDR1 SGHTA and CDR2 FQGNSA. V lost 4 bases and J lost 5, with 17 bases in between. The CDR3 spans 16 residues. CDR3 nucleotides: TGTGCCAGCAGCTCCCCAGGGGCTCGGGGAACCGGGGAGCTGTTTTTT. Translating it yields CASSSPGARGTGELFF.

This sequence joins TRBV27 and TRBJ2-1; 9 bases fit TRBD1. Germline lookup yields CDR1 MNHEY and CDR2 SMNVEV (reference sequence). This CDR3 has 19 residues. V shed 5 bases, J shed 0 bases, and the junction held 14 bases outside the gene matches. The CDR3 DNA reads TGTGCCAGCAGTATAGGGGGACAGGGACCCCTGAGCTCCTACAATGAGCAGTTCTTC. The encoded protein is CASSIGGQGPLSSYNEQFF.

The rearrangement uses TRBV6-1 and TRBJ1-4; maybe TRBD1 (5 bases). This CDR3 region has 14 residues. The germline V and J ends were trimmed by 9 bases and 3 bases, with 14 bases remaining between them. CDR1 and CDR2 (germline): MNHNS, SASEGT. The CDR3 DNA reads TGTGCCAGTCGGAGGGACCGTTCTAATGAAAAACTGTTTTTT. Amino acids: CASRRDRSNEKLFF.

The rearrangement uses TRBV7-2 and TRBJ2-1, with 10 bases fitting TRBD2. V lost 7 bases and J lost 3; bases outside the gene matches: 6. The germline CDR1 and CDR2 sequences are SGHTA and FQGNSA. This CDR3 spans 15 amino acids. This CDR3 is CASNVAGGHYNEQFF. Here the CDR3 DNA reads TGTGCCAGCAACGTAGCGGGAGGTCACTACAATGAGCAGTTCTTC.

A remark on this clone: At one end, the junction sequence differs from germline, possibly due to a read error. The chain is built from TRBV5-1 and TRBJ1-2; D may be TRBD1 (6 bases). The CDR3 is made up of 14 amino acids. Germline V CDR1 and CDR2: SGHRS, YFSETQ. CDR3 nucleotides: TGCGCCAGCATCTTGTCCCAGGGGAGCTATGGCTACACCTTC. The encoded protein is CASILSQGSYGYTF.

V is TRBV5-8 and J is TRBJ1-5, with D possibly being TRBD1 (6 bases). Germline-derived CDR1 and CDR2 are SGHTS and YDEGEE. The V end lost 4 bases, the J end lost 2 bases, and 16 bases lay between the germline ends. The CDR3 sequence is 16 residues long. This CDR3 reads CASSSRGAVGNQPQHF. CDR3 bases: TGTGCCAGCAGCAGCCGGGGGGCCGTCGGCAATCAGCCCCAGCATTTT.

The rearrangement links TRBV10-3 to TRBJ2-2, with 9 nucleotides matching TRBD1. CDR1 is ENHRY and CDR2 is SYGVKD in the germline V gene. The CDR3 contains 15 residues. The ends lost 6 bases at V and 1 base at J; junction bases unmatched: 3. This CDR3 is CAISSDRGNTGELFF. CDR3 nucleotide sequence: TGTGCCATCAGCTCGGACAGGGGGAACACCGGGGAGCTGTTTTTT.

The chain has TRBV5-4 and TRBJ1-2, with D tentatively TRBD1 (5 bases). Trimming shortened V by 5 bases and J by 8 bases, and 13 bases separated the two germline ends. The CDR3 has 12 amino acids. The germline V gene has CDR1 SGHNT and CDR2 YYREEE (reference sequence). The CDR3 sequence: CASSVSQAGYTF. CDR3 coding DNA: TGTGCCAGCAGTGTATCACAGGCGGGCTACACCTTC.

In DNA form, the CDR3 reads TGTGCCAGCAGTGAAATACAGGGGATCACCGGGGAGCTGTTTTTT. The encoded protein is CASSEIQGITGELFF. The chain recombines TRBV2 with TRBJ2-2; 7 bases align to TRBD1. From germline, CDR1 is SNHLY and CDR2 FYNNEI. The CDR3 length is 15 residues. The ends lost 2 bases at V and 4 bases at J; junction bases unmatched: 4.

This rearrangement joins TRBV5-1 to TRBJ2-7, with D maybe TRBD2 (6 bases). The CDR3 spans 13 residues. The germline V gene has CDR1 SGHRS and CDR2 YFSETQ. Trimming pared 3 bases from V and 6 bases from J, leaving 13 bases between. In nucleotides, the CDR3 is TGCGCCAGCAGCTGGGGACTGGGCGGCGAGCAGTACTTC. Its translation is CASSWGLGGEQYF.

Notes on this clone: A junction boundary mismatches the germline segment, possibly from a read error. This sequence joins TRBV5-1 and TRBJ2-2; possible D gene TRBD2, 5 bases. Germline V gives CDR1 SGHRS, CDR2 YFSETQ. This CDR3 spans 14 amino acids. This chain's CDR3 is CASSLRAATGELFF. CDR3 nucleotide sequence: TGCGCCAGCAGCTTGCGGGCAGCTACCGGGGAGCTGTTCTTT.

The chain uses TRBV6-6 and TRBJ1-1; 9 nucleotides match TRBD1. With V trimmed by 6 bases and J by 3 bases, 5 bases remained unmatched. Germline-derived CDR1 and CDR2 are MNHNY and SVGAGI (reference sequence). The length of the CDR3 is 14 residues. The CDR3 is CASRDTGGHTEAFF. CDR3 coding DNA: TGTGCCAGCAGGGATACAGGGGGCCACACTGAAGCTTTCTTT.

The rearrangement joins TRBV4-2 to TRBJ2-5; 12 bases line up with TRBD2. After removal of 4 bases from V and 1 base from J, the junction contained 7 bases not matched to a gene. CDR3 length: 17 residues. In germline, CDR1 is LGHNA, CDR2 YNFKEQ. In DNA, the CDR3 is TGTGCCAGCAGCCCGGGACTAGCGGGTTGGGGCCAAGAGACCCAGTACTTC. Its protein is CASSPGLAGWGQETQYF.

The CDR3 loop reads CASSQDGWGNQPQHF. CDR3 nucleotide sequence: TGTGCCAGCAGCCAAGACGGGTGGGGCAATCAGCCCCAGCATTTT. The chain employs TRBV4-2 and TRBJ1-5; D remains unclear. Germline V lookup: CDR1 LGHNA, CDR2 YNFKEQ. The length of the CDR3 is 15 residues. V was trimmed by 0 bases and J by 2 bases, leaving 8 bases between them.

This clone was recorded only once. The V gene is TRBV5-1, the J gene TRBJ2-2; 11 bases agree with TRBD1. This CDR3 has 15 amino acids. Germline V CDR1 and CDR2: SGHRS, YFSETQ. Trimming took 3 bases from V and 5 from J; bases not matched to a gene: 3. The CDR3 DNA sequence: TGCGCCAGCAGCTCCGGGACAGGGGGGACCGGGGAGCTGTTTTTT. Protein product: CASSSGTGGTGELFF. Drawing the rest from reference TRBV5-1 and TRBJ2-2, the complete variable domain is KAGVTQTPRYLIKTRGQQVTLSCSPISGHRSVSWYQQTPGQGLQFLFEYFSETQRNKGNFPGRFSGRQFSNSRSEMNVSTLELGDSALYLCASSSGTGGTGELFFGEGSRLTVL.

The genes are TRBV6-6 and TRBJ1-2, with 7 bases lining up with TRBD1. This CDR3 is 13 amino acids long. The ends lost 4 bases at V and 6 bases at J; junction bases unmatched: 5. Germline CDR1 is MNHNY and CDR2 is SVGAGI (reference sequence). In DNA, the CDR3 is TGTGCCAGCAGTTTTCGGGACAGAAATGGCTACACCTTC. It yields the protein CASSFRDRNGYTF.

The rearrangement joins TRBV28 to TRBJ2-3; D perhaps matches TRBD2 (6 bases). Germline V gene lookup returns CDR1 MDHEN and CDR2 SYDVKM. V was clipped by 10 bases and J by 5 bases, with 16 bases between them. The CDR3 length is 13 residues. The CDR3 sequence: CATTRSGLDTQYF. The CDR3 nucleotides are TGTGCCACTACGCGTAGCGGCTTAGATACGCAGTATTTT.

The V gene is TRBV28, the J gene TRBJ2-1; TRBD2 matches 7 bases. The CDR3 runs to 15 residues. Trimming cost V 5 bases and J 14 bases; bases outside gene matches: 18. In germline, CDR1 is MDHEN, CDR2 SYDVKM. CDR3 in DNA: TGTGCCAGCAGTCCCCCCAGGAGGGAGGGTTTAAAGGAGTTCTTC. Its protein is CASSPPRREGLKEFF.